This T cell receptor beta chain was profiled in a study of T cells in localized non-small cell lung cancer. The CDR3 covers 14 residues. The V gene's germline CDR1 is SGHRS and CDR2 YFSETQ. With 4 bases removed from V and 4 bases from J, the gap between germline ends came to 12 bases. This clone was detected only once. Its antigen remains unknown. The study's findings and limits: With higher T cell density in blood came longer overall survival.

Only in-frame clones appear in the TCRdb table, and some are missing; sequencing was by immunoSEQ multiplex PCR. In the table there are approximately 2,600 clones, over 25% of which are singletons. The sequencing used normal lung tissue next to the tumor, collected before any cancer treatment. V usage is TRBV5-1 and J usage is TRBJ2-1; D is uncertain. This TCR was sampled from a male donor aged 60 or over with stage II lung adenocarcinoma. CDR3 nucleotides: TGCGCCAGCAGCCCGGTAGGATTATACAATGAGCAGTTCTTC. Its protein is CASSPVGLYNEQFF. Based on the CDR3 plus reference TRBV5-1 and TRBJ2-1, the full variable domain is KAGVTQTPRYLIKTRGQQVTLSCSPISGHRSVSWYQQTPGQGLQFLFEYFSETQRNKGNFPGRFSGRQFSNSRSEMNVSTLELGDSALYLCASSPVGLYNEQFFGPGTRLTVL.